This T cell receptor (beta chain) comes out of a study of cytomegalovirus exposure and HLA in healthy donors. PCR used 60 Vbeta primers and 13 Jbeta primers. Assay: immunoSEQ multiplex PCR; the TCRdb copy retains only in-frame clones and omits some. The sample gives about 210,000 clones, approximately 81% of which show up once; 2.9% is in the top ten. The CDR3 has 14 residues. Per the germline V gene, CDR1 is SGHRS and CDR2 is YFSETQ. J lost 3 bases, V lost 4 bases, and 4 bases had no gene match. Material for sequencing was PBMCs. The TCR originated in a man aged 25-45 years in good health and CMV-seronegative. The chain is built from TRBV5-1 and TRBJ1-3, with TRBD1 matching over 7 bases. The DNA for the CDR3 is TGCGCCAGCAGCACCCGACAGGGTGGAAACACCATATATTTT. Its translation: CASSTRQGGNTIYF.